The 25 T cell receptor beta chains below all came from one sample that was sequenced in a study of T-cell memory formation after mild COVID-19. MiXCR was run by TCRdb on the 5' RACE reads, yielding one entry per CDR3 protein. The repertoire holds 350,000 or so distinct CDR3 sequences, with 20% to 25% as singletons. Sequenced sample: PBMCs or a T cell subset sorted from them (not recorded which). The receptors originated from an adult woman who had mild COVID-19 (a few samples of this study predate the infection). Cell type and time point are not known.

The J gene is TRBJ1-5, the V gene TRBV19, with no clear D. From germline, CDR1 is LNHDA and CDR2 SQIVND (reference sequence). With 1 base removed from V and 2 bases from J, the gap between germline ends came to 6 bases. The CDR3 extends over 14 amino acids. The CDR3 bases are TGTGCCAGTAGTATAGGGAGGCGCAATCAGCCCCAGCATTTT. It codes for CASSIGRRNQPQHF.

The J gene is TRBJ2-3, the V gene TRBV2; D is perhaps TRBD1 or TRBD2 (5 bases each). From germline, CDR1 is SNHLY and CDR2 FYNNEI. The CDR3 has 15 residues. With 7 bases removed from V and 5 bases from J, the gap between germline ends came to 19 bases. DNA of the CDR3: TGTGCCAGCATTCCGACTGGGGGACCGGGAGATACGCAGTATTTT. Its protein product is CASIPTGGPGDTQYF.

Regarding this clonotype: The junction departs from germline at one end; a sequencing error may be responsible. The chain links TRBV7-9 to TRBJ2-6, with D possibly being TRBD1 (5 bases). The CDR3 totals 15 residues. Germline V gene sequence: CDR1 SEHNR, CDR2 FQNEAQ (reference sequence). This chain's CDR3 is CASSPSFGHTKVLTF. The CDR3 DNA reads TGTGCCAGCAGCCCCTCGTTTGGACACACCAAGGTCCTGACTTTC.

This clonotype was seen only a few times. This chain links TRBV6-6 with TRBJ1-6, with D unclear. CDR3 length: 13 residues. The germline V and J ends were trimmed by 7 bases and 10 bases, with 14 bases remaining between them. Germline V gene data show CDR1 as MNHNY and CDR2 as SVGAGI (reference sequence). The CDR3 nucleotides read TGTGCCAGCATTCCCCGGCTGAGCTCACCCCTCCACTTT. It specifies CASIPRLSSPLHF.

This chain joins TRBV5-5 and TRBJ1-5; D not certain. The V gene's germline CDR1 is SGHKS and CDR2 YYEKEE (reference sequence). Trimming cost V 0 bases and J 0 bases, with 4 bases left between them. CDR3 length equals 14 residues. The CDR3: CASSLGPSNQPQHF. In nucleotides, the CDR3 is TGTGCCAGCAGCTTGGGACCTAGCAATCAGCCCCAGCATTTT.

The chain links TRBV24-1 to TRBJ2-7; no firm D call. Germline loops: CDR1 KGHDR, CDR2 SFDVKD. CDR3 length: 13 residues. V was trimmed by 5 bases and J by 2 bases, leaving 9 bases between them. This chain's CDR3 is CATSGSMAYEQYF. The CDR3 nucleotides are TGTGCCACCAGTGGGAGTATGGCCTACGAGCAGTACTTC.

The chain employs TRBV7-8 and TRBJ1-1, with TRBD1 as a possible D gene (5 bases). V lost 4 bases, J lost 1 base, and 16 bases lay in between. This CDR3 comprises 16 residues. Germline values: CDR1 SGHVS, CDR2 FQNEAQ. The CDR3 region is CASSWLTGTENTEAFF. The CDR3 DNA reads as TGTGCCAGCAGCTGGCTCACCGGGACCGAGAACACTGAAGCTTTCTTT.

This rearrangement joins TRBV12-3 or TRBV12-4 to TRBJ2-7; 9 bases are shared with TRBD1. This CDR3 is 13 amino acids long. The V and J ends lost 4 bases and 5 bases, in that order; junction bases with no gene match: 3. CDR3 loop: CASSWRTGDEQYF. In DNA, the CDR3 is TGTGCCAGCAGTTGGCGGACAGGGGACGAGCAGTACTTC.

This clonotype occurred a few times. V and J are TRBV24-1 and TRBJ1-2; 9 nucleotides align to TRBD1. Losses at the gene ends were 9 bases for V and 5 bases for J; bases not matched to a gene: 6. Germline V gives CDR1 KGHDR, CDR2 SFDVKD. The CDR3 consists of 13 residues. CDR3 DNA: TGTGCCACCCGACAGGGGGGGGAATATGGCTACACCTTC. Protein sequence: CATRQGGEYGYTF.

This clonotype occurred a few times. In DNA, the CDR3 is TGTGCCAGCTCCCCTCCGGGACAGGGGGACTCCTACGAGCAGTACTTC. Protein product: CASSPPGQGDSYEQYF. The gene calls are TRBV12-3 or TRBV12-4 and TRBJ2-7, with 11 bases aligning to TRBD1. The CDR3 runs to 16 residues. J lost 0 bases, V lost 8 bases, and 9 bases had no gene match.

The V and J genes are TRBV6-5 and TRBJ1-2; 7 positions agree with TRBD1. Germline V CDR1 and CDR2: MNHEY, SVGAGI. The CDR3 contains 14 residues. V was pared by 6 bases and J by 4 bases, with 8 bases of the junction left unmatched. CDR3 nucleotides: TGTGCCAGCAGATTGACAGACAGGGCCTATGGCTACACCTTC. Translation: CASRLTDRAYGYTF.

This clonotype was detected a few times. V is TRBV15 and J is TRBJ2-1; D is unclear. Deletions cut 0 bases from V and 13 bases from J, with 13 bases between. The CDR3 is 13 residues long. The germline V gene encodes CDR1 LNHNV and CDR2 YYDKDF (reference sequence). The CDR3 region has the DNA TGTGCCACCAGCAGAGAGGCCACTGGGCGTCAGTTCTTC. Protein: CATSREATGRQFF. Full variable domain (remainder filled in from reference TRBV15 and TRBJ2-1): DAMVIQNPRYQVTQFGKPVTLSCSQTLNHNVMYWYQQKSSQAPKLLFHYYDKDFNNEADTPDNFQSRRPNTSFCFLDIRSPGLGDTAMYLCATSREATGRQFFGPGTRLTVL.

The CDR3 sequence: CASSVGGGRVGETQYF. The CDR3 coding sequence is TGTGCCAGCAGCGTAGGGGGGGGCAGGGTAGGAGAGACCCAGTACTTC. This sequence joins TRBV9 and TRBJ2-5; a weak D match, TRBD2 (7 bases). CDR1 and CDR2 from the germline V gene are SGDLS and YYNGEE. The length of the CDR3 is 16 residues. V was cut by 0 bases and J by 4 bases, with 16 bases left in between.

This clonotype occurred a few times. The V call is TRBV4-2, the J call TRBJ1-2; D is perhaps TRBD1 (6 bases). The CDR3 spans 16 residues. The germline V gene encodes CDR1 LGHNA and CDR2 YNFKEQ. Trimming left V 0 bases short and J 14 bases short, with 25 bases between. This CDR3 reads CASSQELGPSGGACTF. The CDR3 DNA sequence: TGTGCCAGCAGCCAAGAACTGGGACCGAGTGGGGGCGCTTGTACCTTC.

V and J are TRBV11-3 and TRBJ1-2; D not resolved. CDR3 length equals 13 residues. In germline, CDR1 is SGHNT, CDR2 YENEEA. Trimming took off 2 bases at V and 4 bases at J, with 8 bases between the two ends. The CDR3 DNA is TGTGCCAGCAGCTTACCGGGCCCCTATGGCTACACCTTC. The encoded protein is CASSLPGPYGYTF.

The chain couples TRBV20-1 to TRBJ1-5, with D perhaps TRBD1 (5 bases). The germline gives CDR1 DFQATT, CDR2 SNEGSKA (reference sequence). The CDR3 consists of 13 residues. The V end lost 6 bases, the J end lost 3 bases, and 12 bases lay between the germline ends. In DNA form, the CDR3 reads TGCAGTGCCGCTAGGGGTGCCAATCAGCCCCAGCATTTT. Translating it yields CSAARGANQPQHF.

There are many counts of this clonotype. CDR3 DNA: TGTGCCAGCACCAAACAGGCGGGAGGCTCCTACGAGCAGTACTTC. Amino acids: CASTKQAGGSYEQYF. The chain joins TRBV6-5 to TRBJ2-7; TRBD2 matches at 8 bases. CDR1 and CDR2 from the germline V gene are MNHEY and SVGAGI. Trimming took 7 bases from V and 0 from J; bases not matched to a gene: 8. The CDR3 is 15 residues long.

This clonotype was seen only once. The V and J genes are TRBV5-1 and TRBJ2-3; possible D gene TRBD1, 7 bases. Trimming took 7 bases from V and 0 from J, leaving 15 bases between them. The CDR3 has 15 amino acids. Germline V gene lookup returns CDR1 SGHRS and CDR2 YFSETQ. The CDR3 sequence: CASVEGATSTDTQYF. Here the CDR3 DNA reads TGCGCCAGCGTGGAGGGGGCCACTAGCACAGATACGCAGTATTTT.

This rearrangement joins TRBV7-3 to TRBJ1-2; D is ambiguous. Trimming removed 1 base from V and 4 bases from J, with 10 bases in between. This CDR3 has 14 residues. Germline V gene sequence: CDR1 SGHTA, CDR2 FQGTGA. This CDR3 is CASSLSGSSYGYTF. CDR3 in DNA: TGTGCCAGCAGCTTAAGTGGCAGCTCCTATGGCTACACCTTC.

The chain has TRBV2 and TRBJ1-1; no definite D call. The CDR3 consists of 14 residues. Germline assignment: CDR1 SNHLY and CDR2 FYNNEI. V gave up 6 bases and J gave up 6 bases, with 17 bases separating them. Here the CDR3 DNA reads TGTGCCAGCAGCGCTACTCGGTATCAGGCTGAAGCTTTCTTT. It specifies CASSATRYQAEAFF.

The chain joins TRBV9 to TRBJ2-1; possibly TRBD1 or TRBD2 for D (5 bases each). Germline V gene sequence: CDR1 SGDLS, CDR2 YYNGEE. The CDR3 covers 15 residues. Trimming cost V 1 base and J 3 bases, with 11 bases left between them. CDR3 DNA: TGTGCCAGCAGCGTATCCGGGACGGACTACAATGAGCAGTTCTTC. Its translation: CASSVSGTDYNEQFF.

The rearrangement joins TRBV7-9 to TRBJ1-2, with a weak D call TRBD1 (6 bases). Looked up from germline, CDR1 is SEHNR and CDR2 is FQNEAQ (reference sequence). Trimming took off 5 bases at V and 6 bases at J, with 19 bases between the two ends. This CDR3 is built from 15 residues. CDR3 coding DNA: TGTGCCAGCAGCCTAACAGGGATAGGTGTTAATGGCTACACCTTC. It codes for CASSLTGIGVNGYTF.

The chain uses TRBV15 and TRBJ2-3; tentative D call: TRBD2 (5 bases). V lost 2 bases to trimming and J lost 0 bases, with 9 bases between them. Germline V CDR1 and CDR2: LNHNV, YYDKDF (reference sequence). CDR3 length: 15 residues. The DNA of the CDR3 is TGTGCCACCAGCAGACCGGGCGGGAGCACAGATACGCAGTATTTT. This gives the protein CATSRPGGSTDTQYF.

This chain joins TRBV6-6 and TRBJ1-2, with D hard to call. Germline V lookup: CDR1 MNHNY, CDR2 SVGAGI (reference sequence). The CDR3 sequence is 12 residues long. The V end was cut by 2 bases, the J end by 7 bases, with 8 bases between. CDR3 sequence (DNA): TGTGCCAGCAGTTACGGACTGTCTGGCTACACCTTC. This sequence encodes CASSYGLSGYTF.

This clonotype turned up a few times. This sequence joins TRBV12-3 or TRBV12-4 and TRBJ2-7, with D hard to call. V was pared by 9 bases and J by 4 bases, with 16 bases between. The CDR3 consists of 13 residues. The DNA for the CDR3 is TGTGCCAGTGTGCTTTCCCTCGGGTACGAGCAGTACTTC. Translation gives CASVLSLGYEQYF.